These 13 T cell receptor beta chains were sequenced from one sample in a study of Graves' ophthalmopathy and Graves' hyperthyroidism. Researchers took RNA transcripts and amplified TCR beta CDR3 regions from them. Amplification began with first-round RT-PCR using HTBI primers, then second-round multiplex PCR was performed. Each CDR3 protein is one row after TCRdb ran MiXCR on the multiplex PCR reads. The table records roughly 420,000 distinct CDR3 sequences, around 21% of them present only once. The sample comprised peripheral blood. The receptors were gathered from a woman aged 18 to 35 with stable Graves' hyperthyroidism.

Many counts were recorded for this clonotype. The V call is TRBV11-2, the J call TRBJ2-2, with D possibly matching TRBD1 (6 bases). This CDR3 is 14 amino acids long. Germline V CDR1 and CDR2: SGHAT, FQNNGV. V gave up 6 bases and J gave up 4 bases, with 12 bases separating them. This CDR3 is CASSLPRGTGELFF. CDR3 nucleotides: TGTGCCAGCAGTTTACCCAGGGGCACCGGGGAGCTGTTTTTT.

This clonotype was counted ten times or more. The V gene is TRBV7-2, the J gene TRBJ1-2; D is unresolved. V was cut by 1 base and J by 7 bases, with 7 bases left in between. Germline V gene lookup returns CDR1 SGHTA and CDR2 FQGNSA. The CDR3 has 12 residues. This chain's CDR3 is CASSLGFFGYTF. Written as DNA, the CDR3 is TGTGCCAGCAGCTTAGGATTCTTTGGCTACACCTTC.

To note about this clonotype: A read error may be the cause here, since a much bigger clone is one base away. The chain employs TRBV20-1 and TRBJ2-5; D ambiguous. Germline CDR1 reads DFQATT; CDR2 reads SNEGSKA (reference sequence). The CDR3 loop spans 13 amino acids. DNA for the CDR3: TGCAGTGCTAGAGCACCCCGGAAAGAGACCAAGTACTTC. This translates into CSARAPRKETKYF.

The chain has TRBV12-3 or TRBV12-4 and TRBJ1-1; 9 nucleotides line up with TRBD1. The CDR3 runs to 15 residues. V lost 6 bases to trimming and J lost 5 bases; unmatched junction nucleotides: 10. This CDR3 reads CASSLGGTGLTEAFF. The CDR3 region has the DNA TGTGCCAGCAGCCTAGGGGGGACAGGGCTTACTGAAGCTTTCTTT.

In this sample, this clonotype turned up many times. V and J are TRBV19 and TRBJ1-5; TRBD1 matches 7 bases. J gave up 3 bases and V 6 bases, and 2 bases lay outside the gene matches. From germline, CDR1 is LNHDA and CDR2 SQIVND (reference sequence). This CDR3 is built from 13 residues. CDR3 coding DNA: TGTGCCAGTAGGGGACAGTACAATCAGCCCCAGCATTTT. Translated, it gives CASRGQYNQPQHF.

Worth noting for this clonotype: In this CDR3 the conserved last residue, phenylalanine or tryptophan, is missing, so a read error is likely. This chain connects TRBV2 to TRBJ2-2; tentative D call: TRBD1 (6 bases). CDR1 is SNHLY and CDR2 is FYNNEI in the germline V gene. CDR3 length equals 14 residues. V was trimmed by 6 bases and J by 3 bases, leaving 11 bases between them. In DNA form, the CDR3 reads TGTGCCAGCAGAGAAAGGGGGTACACCGGGGAGCTGTTTGTT. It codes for CASRERGYTGELFV.

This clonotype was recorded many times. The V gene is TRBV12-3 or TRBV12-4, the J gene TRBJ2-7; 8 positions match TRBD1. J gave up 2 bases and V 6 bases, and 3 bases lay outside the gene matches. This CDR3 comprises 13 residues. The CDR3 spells CASRQGGTYEQYF. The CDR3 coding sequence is TGTGCCAGCAGACAGGGGGGAACCTACGAGCAGTACTTC.

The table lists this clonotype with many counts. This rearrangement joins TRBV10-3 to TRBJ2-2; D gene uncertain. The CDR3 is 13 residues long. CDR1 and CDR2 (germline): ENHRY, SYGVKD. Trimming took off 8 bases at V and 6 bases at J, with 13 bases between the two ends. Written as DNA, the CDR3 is TGTGCCATCGGGTCAGGCTTTGCCGGGGAGCTGTTTTTT. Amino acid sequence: CAIGSGFAGELFF.

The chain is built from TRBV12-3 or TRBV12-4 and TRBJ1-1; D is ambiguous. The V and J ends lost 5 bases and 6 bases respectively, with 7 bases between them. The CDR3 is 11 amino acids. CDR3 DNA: TGTGCCAGCAGTCCGTTGGCTGAAGCTTTCTTT. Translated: CASSPLAEAFF.

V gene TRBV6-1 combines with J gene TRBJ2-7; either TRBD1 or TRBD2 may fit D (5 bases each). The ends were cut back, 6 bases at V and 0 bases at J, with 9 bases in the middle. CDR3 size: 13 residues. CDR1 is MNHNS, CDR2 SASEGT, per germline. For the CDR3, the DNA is TGTGCCAGCAGCGGGACGCTCTCCTACGAGCAGTACTTC. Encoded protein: CASSGTLSYEQYF.

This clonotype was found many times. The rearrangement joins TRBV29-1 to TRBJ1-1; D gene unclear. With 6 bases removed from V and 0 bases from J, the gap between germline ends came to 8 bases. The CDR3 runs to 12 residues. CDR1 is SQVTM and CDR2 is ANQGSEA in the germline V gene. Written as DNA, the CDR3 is TGCAGCGTCAACACCTTGAACACTGAAGCTTTCTTT. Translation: CSVNTLNTEAFF.

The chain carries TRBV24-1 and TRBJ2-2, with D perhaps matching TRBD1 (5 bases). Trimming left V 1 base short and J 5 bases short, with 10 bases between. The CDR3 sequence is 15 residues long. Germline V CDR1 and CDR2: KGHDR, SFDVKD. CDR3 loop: CATSDFQGPTGELFF. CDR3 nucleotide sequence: TGTGCCACCAGTGATTTTCAGGGTCCGACCGGGGAGCTGTTTTTT.

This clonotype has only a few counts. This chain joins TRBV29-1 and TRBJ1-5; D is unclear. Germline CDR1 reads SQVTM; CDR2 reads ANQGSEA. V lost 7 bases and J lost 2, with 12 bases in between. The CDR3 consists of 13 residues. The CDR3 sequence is CSAGDGGNQPQHF. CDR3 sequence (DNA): TGCAGCGCTGGGGATGGGGGCAATCAGCCCCAGCATTTT.